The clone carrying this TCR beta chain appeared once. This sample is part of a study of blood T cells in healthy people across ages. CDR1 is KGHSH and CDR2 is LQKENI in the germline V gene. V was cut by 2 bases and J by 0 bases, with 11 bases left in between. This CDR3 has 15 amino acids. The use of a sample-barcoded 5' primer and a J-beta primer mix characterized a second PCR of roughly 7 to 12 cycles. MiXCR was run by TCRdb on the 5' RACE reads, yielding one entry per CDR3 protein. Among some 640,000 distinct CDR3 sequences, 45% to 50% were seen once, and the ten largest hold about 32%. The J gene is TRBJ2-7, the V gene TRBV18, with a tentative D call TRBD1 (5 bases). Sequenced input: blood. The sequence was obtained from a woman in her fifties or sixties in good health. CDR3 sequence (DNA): TGTGCCAGCTCACCAAGACAGCTGTCCTCCTACGAGCAGTACTTC. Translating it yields CASSPRQLSSYEQYF.